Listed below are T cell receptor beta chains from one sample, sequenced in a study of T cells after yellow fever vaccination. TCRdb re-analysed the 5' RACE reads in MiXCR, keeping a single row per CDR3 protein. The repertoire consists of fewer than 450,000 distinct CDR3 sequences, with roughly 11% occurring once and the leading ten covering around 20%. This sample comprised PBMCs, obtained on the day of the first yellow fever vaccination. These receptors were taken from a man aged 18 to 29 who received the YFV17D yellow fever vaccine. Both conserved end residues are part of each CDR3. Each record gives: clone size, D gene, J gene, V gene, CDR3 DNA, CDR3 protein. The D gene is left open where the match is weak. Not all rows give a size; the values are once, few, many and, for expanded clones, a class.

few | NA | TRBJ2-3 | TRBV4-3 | TGCGCCAGCAGCCAAGAGGTCGGGTCAGGGCCGGATACGCAGTATTTT | CASSQEVGSGPDTQYF
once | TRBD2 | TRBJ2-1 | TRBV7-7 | TGTGCTAGCAGTCCTAGGGCCGGGGGGAATGAGCAGTTCTTC | CASSPRAGGNEQFF
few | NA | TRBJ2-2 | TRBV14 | TGTGCCAGCTCTCGGGGACAACCGAACACCGGGGAGCTGTTTTTT | CASSRGQPNTGELFF
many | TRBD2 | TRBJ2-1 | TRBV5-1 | TGCGCCAGCAGCTCGGGACTAGCGGACTCCTACAATGAGCAGTTCTTC | CASSSGLADSYNEQFF
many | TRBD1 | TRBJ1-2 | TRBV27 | TGTGCCAGCAGTTTGCTGGGGACAGAATATGGCTACACCTTC | CASSLLGTEYGYTF
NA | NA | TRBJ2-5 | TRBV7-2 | TGTGCCAGCAGCACCGTTAGGGAGACCCAGTACTTC | CASSTVRETQYF
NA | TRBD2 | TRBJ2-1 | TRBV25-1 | TGTGCCAGCAGTGACCTCCTCCTAGCGGGGAACTACAATGAGCAGTTCTTC | CASSDLLLAGNYNEQFF
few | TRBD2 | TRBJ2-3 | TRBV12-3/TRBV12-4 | TGTGCCAGCAGTTTGTTTGCGGGGGGGTCGGTGACAGATACGCAGTATTTT | CASSLFAGGSVTDTQYF
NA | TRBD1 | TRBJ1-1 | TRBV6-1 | TGTGCCAGCAGTGAACCGGGACAGGGGAACACTGAAGCTTTCTTT | CASSEPGQGNTEAFF
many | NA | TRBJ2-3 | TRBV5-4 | TGTGCCAGCAGCTTGTGGCAGGGCACAGATACGCAGTATTTT | CASSLWQGTDTQYF
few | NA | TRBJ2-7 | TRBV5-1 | TGCGCCAGCAGCTTTCCCGGGAACGAGCAGTACTTC | CASSFPGNEQYF
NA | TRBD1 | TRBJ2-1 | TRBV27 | TGTGCCAGCAAACCCTACCGACAGGGCTACAATGAGCAGTTCTTC | CASKPYRQGYNEQFF
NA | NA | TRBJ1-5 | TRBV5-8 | TGTGCCAGCAGGGGGGGAAATCAGCCCCAGCATTTT | CASRGGNQPQHF
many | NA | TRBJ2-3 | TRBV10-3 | TGTGCCATCAGCGAACGGGATACGCAGTATTTT | CAISERDTQYF
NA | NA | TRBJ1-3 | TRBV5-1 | TGCGCCAGCAGCTTGGGAGATCGCCCCTCTGGAAACACCATATATTTT | CASSLGDRPSGNTIYF
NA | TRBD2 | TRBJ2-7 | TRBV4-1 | TGCGCCAGCAGCCAAAAGCCCTCTAGCGGGGGTGAACACTACGAGCAGTACTTC | CASSQKPSSGGEHYEQYF
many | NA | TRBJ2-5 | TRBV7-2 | TGTGCCAGCAGCTTAGGAAGGTCGACCCAGTACTTC | CASSLGRSTQYF
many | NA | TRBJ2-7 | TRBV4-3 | TGCGCCAGCAGCCAAGAATACGGCTCTTCCTACGAGCAGTACTTC | CASSQEYGSSYEQYF
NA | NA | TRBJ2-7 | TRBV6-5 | TGTGCCAGCAGTTACCCTACGCCGATTGCGGGGGCCTCCGAGCAGTACTTC | CASSYPTPIAGASEQYF
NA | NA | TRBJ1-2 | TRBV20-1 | TGCAGTGCTAGTGCCGGGCCCCTGGGCTACACCTTC | CSASAGPLGYTF
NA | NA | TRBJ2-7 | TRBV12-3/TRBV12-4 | TGTGCCAGCAGGGAAGCCGGGACAAAGAGCTCCTACGAGCAGTACTTC | CASREAGTKSSYEQYF
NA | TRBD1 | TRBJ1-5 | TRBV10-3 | TGTGCCATCAGTGAGCGGGACAGGGGCACCTCTAATCAGCCCCGGCATTTT | CAISERDRGTSNQPRHF
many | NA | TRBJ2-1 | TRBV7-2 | TGTGCCAGCAGTCTGCTCGGAGGGCCCTACAATGAGCAGTTCTTC | CASSLLGGPYNEQFF
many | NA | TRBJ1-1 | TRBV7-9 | TGTGCCAGCAGCTTAGGTTTTGGGGACACTGAAGCTTTCTTT | CASSLGFGDTEAFF
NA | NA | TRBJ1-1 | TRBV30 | TGTGCCTGGAACCCCGGGACGTTGAACACTGAAGCTTTCTTT | CAWNPGTLNTEAFF
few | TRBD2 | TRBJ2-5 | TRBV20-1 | TGCAGTGCTGGCGCAGCGGGGCAAGAGACCCAGTACTTC | CSAGAAGQETQYF
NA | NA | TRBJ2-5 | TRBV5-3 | TGTGCCAGAAGCTTGTCAAGGGAAGAGACCCAGTACTTC | CARSLSREETQYF
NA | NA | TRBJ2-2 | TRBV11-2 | TGTGCCAGCAGCCCAGGTGGAGGCCCCTCTGTTAACACCGGGGAGCTGTTTTTT | CASSPGGGPSVNTGELFF
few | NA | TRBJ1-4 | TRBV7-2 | TGTGCCAGCAGAACGGGGGATGAAAAACTGTTTTTT | CASRTGDEKLFF
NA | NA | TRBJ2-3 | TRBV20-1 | TGCAGTGCGGGCCTCACAGATACGCAGTATTTT | CSAGLTDTQYF
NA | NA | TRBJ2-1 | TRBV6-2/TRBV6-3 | TGTGCCAGCACCCCCCTGATCGGGGAGAAAGGCAATGAGCAGTTCTTC | CASTPLIGEKGNEQFF
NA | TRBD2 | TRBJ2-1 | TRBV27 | TGTGCCAGCACCCTAATGGCGGGGGGATTATACAATGAGCAGTTCTTC | CASTLMAGGLYNEQFF
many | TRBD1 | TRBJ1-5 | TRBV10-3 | TGTGCCATCAGCGACAGGGGCAATCAGCCCCAGCATTTT | CAISDRGNQPQHF
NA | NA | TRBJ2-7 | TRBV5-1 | TGCGCCAGCAGCCCGGATTCGACAAGTAAATCCTACGAGCAGTACTTC | CASSPDSTSKSYEQYF
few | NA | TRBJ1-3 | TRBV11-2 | TGTGCCAGCAGCTTAGTTTGGATTAGAAACACCATATATTTT | CASSLVWIRNTIYF
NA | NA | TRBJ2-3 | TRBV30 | TGTGCCTGGAGTCCCCGCCTAGTCTGGGGAGATACGCAGTATTTT | CAWSPRLVWGDTQYF
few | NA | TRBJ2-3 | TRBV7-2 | TGTGCCAGCAGCTTAAGTTCCAGCGGTGGCACAGATACGCAGTATTTT | CASSLSSSGGTDTQYF
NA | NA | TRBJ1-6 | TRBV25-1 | TGTGGCAGCAGTCGCAGCTCCTATAATTCACCCCTCCACTTT | CGSSRSSYNSPLHF